This passage covers 7 T cell receptor beta chains from one sample sequenced in a study of post-analysis software for immune sequencing data. Study-level results: In patients, roughly five TRBV segments were more frequent than in controls, with TRBV5-6, TRBV5-1 and TRBV20-1 among them.

Their antigens remain unidentified. Libraries were made from TCR beta cDNA, and they carried unique molecular identifiers. TCRdb re-called the PCR reads through MiXCR, storing one row per CDR3 protein. This sample has 450,000 to 700,000 distinct CDR3 sequences; 44% occur once, and the top ten carry about 1.5%. The sequenced material came from blood. Every receptor here comes from a girl aged 10-17 years with multiple sclerosis.

The table lists this clonotype with a count of one. The genes are TRBV12-3 or TRBV12-4 and TRBJ2-3; the D gene is possibly TRBD1 (5 bases). This CDR3 is built from 15 residues. The germline V and J ends were trimmed by 6 bases and 1 base, with 14 bases remaining between them. The CDR3 nucleotides are TGTGCCAGCAGCTTCCCGATAGGGGGCACAGATACGCAGTATTTT. Protein: CASSFPIGGTDTQYF.

This clonotype has only a few counts. The chain combines TRBV12-3 or TRBV12-4 with TRBJ2-3; no clear D. This CDR3 is built from 14 residues. The V end was cut by 6 bases, the J end by 2 bases, with 12 bases between. Written as DNA, the CDR3 is TGTGCCAGCAGATTGGGAAAGTCCACAGATACGCAGTATTTT. Protein: CASRLGKSTDTQYF.

This chain uses TRBV11-2 with TRBJ2-1, with 7 positions matching TRBD2. The germline gives CDR1 SGHAT, CDR2 FQNNGV. V lost 3 bases, J lost 10 bases, and 3 bases stayed unmatched. The CDR3 totals 12 residues. Written as DNA, the CDR3 is TGTGCCAGCAGCTTCTCGACTAGCGAGCAGTTCTTC. Protein: CASSFSTSEQFF.

This rearrangement joins TRBV20-1 to TRBJ2-7; D is undetermined. Germline V gene sequence: CDR1 DFQATT, CDR2 SNEGSKA (reference sequence). The CDR3 totals 17 residues. V was shortened by 2 bases and J by 0 bases, with 20 bases between the two germline ends. CDR3: CSARSRAGVLSSYEQYF. The CDR3 nucleotides are TGCAGTGCTAGAAGTAGGGCAGGAGTTCTGAGCTCCTACGAGCAGTACTTC.

V gene TRBV24-1 combines with J gene TRBJ2-7; 7 nucleotides match TRBD2. V shed 4 bases and J 0 bases; nucleotides not matched to a gene: 2. The CDR3 is 14 amino acids. Germline loops: CDR1 KGHDR, CDR2 SFDVKD. CDR3 residues: CATSERGSSYEQYF. As DNA, the CDR3 is TGTGCCACCAGTGAGCGCGGGAGCTCCTACGAGCAGTACTTC.

This chain uses TRBV6-2 or TRBV6-3 with TRBJ2-1; no definite D call. With 7 bases removed from V and 0 bases from J, the gap between germline ends came to 10 bases. Per the germline V gene, CDR1 is MNHEY and CDR2 is SVGEGT. This CDR3 has 14 amino acids. The CDR3 DNA follows: TGTGCCAGCACGCCGGGCTCCTCCTACAATGAGCAGTTCTTC. It is translated as CASTPGSSYNEQFF.

The V call is TRBV5-5, the J call TRBJ2-5; D might be TRBD2 (6 bases). CDR1 SGHKS and CDR2 YYEKEE come from the germline V gene (reference sequence). V was trimmed by 7 bases and J by 2 bases, leaving 15 bases between them. The CDR3 totals 14 residues. The DNA of the CDR3 is TGTGCCAGCGGAGGGGCGCTACGTCAAGAGACCCAGTACTTC. It is translated as CASGGALRQETQYF.